The 17 T cell receptor beta chains below all came from one sample that was sequenced in a study of regulatory T cells in long-lasting Graves disease (dated by TCRdb to the early 2020s). Library preparation used multiplex PCR. The listed sequencing device is Illumina HiSeq 4000. TCR beta libraries were built with iRepertoire HTBI primers and Arm-PCR amplification of CDR3 regions. TCRdb reanalyzed the raw reads on its own, using fastp at Q25 for trimming and MiXCR for clone calling, and kept in-frame beta chains. Each CDR3 protein gets just one entry, which takes the most common genes and DNA from the rows behind it. Counted in this sample were 400,000 to 450,000 distinct CDR3 sequences; about 15% of them appeared once. The ten largest make up about a sixth of the sample. The time point label for this specimen denotes: newly diagnosed GD, antithyroid drugs for less than 3 months. For both TCR sequencing and RNA sequencing, RNA was extracted from PBMCs using TRIzol.

The sample was also reused in another study, on T cells in Graves' hyperthyroidism and ophthalmopathy.

This specimen was peripheral blood mononuclear cells (PBMCs), taken at new diagnosis, from a patient treated with antithyroid drugs. Source of these receptors: a woman aged 25 to 39 with Graves disease. Donor details come from another sample of the same person, matched by shared clones.

V usage is TRBV4-1 and J usage is TRBJ1-1; TRBD1 is a possible D gene (5 bases). This CDR3 is built from 15 residues. The germline V gene has CDR1 MGHRA and CDR2 YSYEKL. Trimming pared 5 bases from V and 0 bases from J, leaving 13 bases between. CDR3 in DNA: TGCGCCAGCAGCAGTTCAGGGACCATGAACACTGAAGCTTTCTTT. This gives the protein CASSSSGTMNTEAFF.

This clonotype was counted many times. The chain uses TRBV7-3 and TRBJ2-1; 7 bases are a match to TRBD2. Germline CDR1 SGHTA, CDR2 FQGTGA. Trimming at V came to 0 bases and at J to 5 bases, leaving 4 bases not matched to a gene. The CDR3 consists of 15 residues. The CDR3 reads CASSLTGGSHNEQFF. In DNA, the CDR3 is TGTGCCAGCAGCTTAACGGGCGGGAGCCACAATGAGCAGTTCTTC.

This clonotype came up a few times. The chain is built from TRBV5-4 and TRBJ1-2; 7 bases are a match to TRBD1. The CDR3 spans 15 residues. The germline CDR1 and CDR2 sequences are SGHNT and YYREEE (reference sequence). Trimming cost V 4 bases and J 8 bases; bases outside gene matches: 14. The CDR3 DNA follows: TGTGCCAGCAGCGCACAGGGGAGCCCCTCCAGGGGCTACACCTTC. This translates into CASSAQGSPSRGYTF.

This clonotype has at least ten counts. This chain joins TRBV6-5 and TRBJ2-1; D gene ambiguous. The CDR3 runs to 12 residues. CDR1 and CDR2 from the germline V gene are MNHEY and SVGAGI. V was clipped by 1 base and J by 8 bases, with 6 bases between them. The CDR3 here is CASSYYGDEQFF. CDR3 in DNA: TGTGCCAGCAGTTACTATGGGGATGAGCAGTTCTTC.

The J gene is TRBJ2-5, the V gene TRBV7-9; the match to TRBD2 covers 14 bases. There are 17 residues in the CDR3. Germline CDR1 is SEHNR and CDR2 is FQNEAQ (reference sequence). With 1 base clipped from V and 4 bases from J, the junction kept 5 bases outside the gene matches. CDR3 residues: CASSLGGTSGSGETQYF. CDR3 DNA sequence: TGTGCCAGCAGCTTAGGAGGGACTAGCGGGAGTGGAGAGACCCAGTACTTC. Looking up the rest from reference TRBV7-9 and TRBJ2-5 gives the full variable domain: DTGVSQNPRHKITKRGQNVTFRCDPISEHNRLYWYRQTLGQGPEFLTYFQNEAQLEKSRLLSDRFSAERPKGSFSTLEIQRTEQGDSAMYLCASSLGGTSGSGETQYFGPGTRLLVL.

This clonotype was detected a few times. J is TRBJ2-1 and V is TRBV15; D remains ambiguous. The CDR3 covers 14 residues. Germline assignment: CDR1 LNHNV and CDR2 YYDKDF (reference sequence). The V end lost 1 base, the J end lost 3 bases, and 7 bases lay between the germline ends. The CDR3 loop reads CATSRAEYYNEQFF. The CDR3 DNA is TGTGCCACCAGCAGAGCGGAATACTACAATGAGCAGTTCTTC. The full variable domain, in which reference TRBV15 and TRBJ2-1 provide the parts outside the CDR3, is DAMVIQNPRYQVTQFGKPVTLSCSQTLNHNVMYWYQQKSSQAPKLLFHYYDKDFNNEADTPDNFQSRRPNTSFCFLDIRSPGLGDTAMYLCATSRAEYYNEQFFGPGTRLTVL.

This clonotype was counted a few times. The genes are TRBV24-1 and TRBJ2-2, with D possibly TRBD1 on 5 matching bases. The length of the CDR3 is 14 residues. The germline gives CDR1 KGHDR, CDR2 SFDVKD. V was shortened by 4 bases and J by 5 bases, with 10 bases between the two germline ends. The CDR3 region is CATSDQGRTGELFF. The CDR3 DNA reads as TGTGCCACCAGTGACCAGGGCCGGACCGGGGAGCTGTTTTTT.

The chain recombines TRBV4-1 with TRBJ1-1; D might be TRBD1 (5 bases). The germline CDR1 and CDR2 sequences are MGHRA and YSYEKL. There are 18 residues in the CDR3. Trimming took 4 bases from V and 0 from J, leaving 21 bases between them. Written as DNA, the CDR3 is TGCGCCAGCAGCCGGTGGGAAATCGGGACGGCCGTGAACACTGAAGCTTTCTTT. It codes for CASSRWEIGTAVNTEAFF.

V gene TRBV4-1 combines with J gene TRBJ2-7; D may correspond to TRBD1 or TRBD2 (5 bases each). V lost 4 bases and J 1 base, leaving 11 bases between the germline ends. Germline assignment: CDR1 MGHRA and CDR2 YSYEKL. CDR3 length: 14 residues. The DNA of the CDR3 is TGCGCCAGCAGCCCGGGGACGCTGTCCTACGAGCAGTACTTC. It specifies CASSPGTLSYEQYF.

A word on this clonotype: Being one base from a much bigger clone, this may be a read error. The V and J genes are TRBV9 and TRBJ2-1; 13 positions match TRBD2. Looked up from germline, CDR1 is SGDLS and CDR2 is YYNGEE. The CDR3 loop spans 14 amino acids. The V gene end was trimmed by 3 bases and the J gene end by 8 bases; junction bases not matched to a gene: 2. The CDR3, as DNA: TGTGCCAGCAGCGGGACTAGCGGGAGTTATGAGCAGTTCTTC. As protein: CASSGTSGSYEQFF.

The chain employs TRBV27 and TRBJ2-1; 7 nucleotides match TRBD1. The CDR3 runs to 17 residues. V dropped 2 bases and J dropped 9; count of bases not matched to a gene: 16. Germline lookup yields CDR1 MNHEY and CDR2 SMNVEV (reference sequence). This CDR3 is CASSLGEQGTLVGEQFF. The DNA for the CDR3 is TGTGCCAGCAGTTTAGGGGAACAGGGGACGCTAGTAGGTGAGCAGTTCTTC.

This clonotype was found a few times. The chain combines TRBV5-6 with TRBJ1-6; TRBD1 matches 7 bases. The CDR3 loop spans 16 amino acids. The germline CDR1 and CDR2 sequences are SGHDT and YYEEEE. The junction had 11 bases not matched to a gene; V was cut back by 3 bases and J by 8 bases. This chain's CDR3 is CASSSIQQGRYSPLHF. The DNA of the CDR3 is TGTGCCAGCAGCTCTATACAACAGGGGAGGTATTCACCCCTCCACTTT.

The chain links TRBV25-1 to TRBJ1-2; 8 bases are a match to TRBD1. CDR3 length equals 18 residues. Losses at the gene ends were 3 bases for V and 0 bases for J; bases not matched to a gene: 12. Germline CDR1 and CDR2: MGHDK and SYGVNS. The CDR3 sequence: CASSDRRQGFLANYGYTF. In DNA, the CDR3 is TGTGCCAGCAGTGACCGTCGACAGGGGTTTTTAGCTAACTATGGCTACACCTTC.

In its sample, this clonotype was seen many times. The chain employs TRBV18 and TRBJ2-5; 9 bases map to TRBD1. The trim removed 3 bases at V and 4 bases at J, leaving 6 bases unmatched. CDR1 and CDR2 (germline): KGHSH, LQKENI. This CDR3 has 15 residues. The CDR3 DNA follows: TGTGCCAGCTCACCCGGGACAGGGATCGGAGAGACCCAGTACTTC. This translates into CASSPGTGIGETQYF. Full variable domain (outside the CDR3, taken from reference TRBV18 and TRBJ2-5): NAGVMQNPRHLVRRRGQEARLRCSPMKGHSHVYWYRQLPEEGLKFMVYLQKENIIDESGMPKERFSAEFPKEGPSILRIQQVVRGDSAAYFCASSPGTGIGETQYFGPGTRLLVL.

The sample holds many counts of this clonotype. The chain has TRBV7-9 and TRBJ2-2; tentatively, D is TRBD2 (5 bases). V was shortened by 4 bases and J by 3 bases, with 12 bases between the two germline ends. CDR1 and CDR2 (germline): SEHNR, FQNEAQ (reference sequence). The CDR3 sequence is 15 residues long. The CDR3 region has the DNA TGTGCCAGCAGCTCAGCGGAAGCGGACACCGGGGAGCTGTTTTTT. Its protein is CASSSAEADTGELFF.

This clonotype was found many times. V is TRBV7-2 and J is TRBJ1-2; D not resolved. V lost 4 bases to trimming and J lost 8 bases, with 14 bases between them. Germline assignment: CDR1 SGHTA and CDR2 FQGNSA. The CDR3 has 13 residues. This CDR3 reads CASSWTDFAGYTF. CDR3 coding DNA: TGTGCCAGCAGCTGGACGGACTTCGCGGGCTACACCTTC.

This clonotype was seen ten or more times. The chain recombines TRBV12-3 or TRBV12-4 with TRBJ2-7, with 11 bases aligning to TRBD1. The ends lost 6 bases at V and 5 bases at J; junction bases unmatched: 21. This CDR3 contains 19 residues. This chain's CDR3 is CASSSDGERRTGGRHEQYF. CDR3 DNA: TGTGCCAGCAGCTCAGACGGAGAAAGAAGGACAGGGGGCCGCCACGAGCAGTACTTC.